What follows are 25 T cell receptor beta chains derived from one specimen sequenced in a study of shared clonotypes between healthy human individuals. Method: immunoSEQ multiplex PCR; TCRdb's copy keeps in-frame clones and lacks some. Among around 700,000 clones listed, about two thirds were seen once. Sequenced: memory CD4+ T cells sorted from blood. Subset specified: CD45RA-negative fraction. Receptor source: a woman in her twenties or thirties in good health.

As concerns this clone: Distinct nucleotide sequences in the sample also encode this CDR3. The chain combines TRBV5-1 with TRBJ2-2, with D perhaps matching TRBD2 (6 bases). Deletions cut 4 bases from V and 3 bases from J, with 10 bases between. Germline CDR1 and CDR2: SGHRS and YFSETQ. CDR3 length equals 14 residues. The CDR3 DNA reads as TGCGCCAGCAGCCCGGGGACTCACACCGGGGAGCTGTTTTTT. It is translated as CASSPGTHTGELFF.

On this clone itself: A single base separates this from a much larger clone, so it may be a read error. V and J are TRBV18 and TRBJ1-1, with D tentatively TRBD1 (5 bases). The germline V gene encodes CDR1 KGHSH and CDR2 LQKENI. V was cut by 1 base and J by 1 base, with 7 bases left in between. The CDR3 sequence is 14 residues long. The CDR3 loop reads CASSPQGTNTEAFF. The CDR3 DNA follows: TGTGCCAGCTCACCACAGGGGACGAACACTGAAGCTTTCTTT.

The V call is TRBV9, the J call TRBJ2-7, with D unresolved. The V gene's germline CDR1 is SGDLS and CDR2 YYNGEE. CDR3 length equals 15 residues. V was cut by 4 bases and J by 0 bases, with 14 bases left in between. The CDR3 region is CASSPHDGPSYEQYF. The CDR3 coding sequence is TGTGCCAGCAGCCCCCACGACGGACCCTCCTACGAGCAGTACTTC.

The chain carries TRBV19 and TRBJ2-2; D might be TRBD1 (6 bases). V shed 7 bases and J shed 0 bases, with 9 bases lying between them. In germline, CDR1 is LNHDA, CDR2 SQIVND (reference sequence). The CDR3 length is 14 residues. The CDR3 sequence: CASNEGANTGELFF. In nucleotides, the CDR3 is TGTGCCAGTAATGAGGGGGCGAACACCGGGGAGCTGTTTTTT.

The chain recombines TRBV5-1 with TRBJ2-5; D tentatively fits TRBD1 or TRBD2 (5 bases each). CDR1 is SGHRS, CDR2 YFSETQ, per germline. The CDR3 spans 15 residues. Trimming took off 3 bases at V and 1 base at J, with 13 bases between the two ends. The CDR3 bases are TGCGCCAGCAGCTCAGGGAATCGGGGCCAAGAGACCCAGTACTTC. Its protein product is CASSSGNRGQETQYF.

V gene TRBV10-1 combines with J gene TRBJ2-1; TRBD1 matches at 12 bases. Trimming removed 4 bases from V and 13 bases from J; junction bases left unmatched: 8. The CDR3 is made up of 14 amino acids. Germline V gene data show CDR1 as WNHNN and CDR2 as SYGVQD (reference sequence). The CDR3 reads CASSGGGQGASQFF. CDR3 sequence (DNA): TGCGCCAGCAGTGGGGGGGGACAGGGGGCGAGTCAGTTCTTC.

On this clone itself: The same CDR3 can be traced to other DNA sequences in this sample. The chain links TRBV18 to TRBJ1-5, with 8 bases that match TRBD1. The V and J ends lost 2 bases and 6 bases, in that order; junction bases with no gene match: 3. This CDR3 is built from 14 residues. Germline CDR1 KGHSH, CDR2 LQKENI. CDR3: CASSPGQGTQPQHF. In DNA form, the CDR3 reads TGTGCCAGCTCACCAGGACAGGGTACTCAGCCCCAGCATTTT.

This chain links TRBV27 with TRBJ2-6; 12 nucleotides agree with TRBD1. Germline V gene data show CDR1 as MNHEY and CDR2 as SMNVEV (reference sequence). CDR3 length: 18 amino acids. Trimming at V came to 7 bases and at J to 4 bases, leaving 11 bases not matched to a gene. The CDR3 DNA sequence: TGTGCCAGCAACAGAAGGGGGACAGGGGGCGCCGGGGCCAACGTCCTGACTTTC. This sequence encodes CASNRRGTGGAGANVLTF.

The V call is TRBV27, the J call TRBJ2-5; D might be TRBD2 (5 bases). The CDR3 spans 13 residues. Germline V gives CDR1 MNHEY, CDR2 SMNVEV (reference sequence). V gave up 5 bases and J gave up 5 bases, with 12 bases separating them. CDR3 nucleotides: TGTGCCAGCAGTCCCCCCCCGGGGGAGACCCAGTACTTC. Its protein product is CASSPPPGETQYF.

The chain links TRBV2 to TRBJ1-1; the D gene is possibly TRBD1 (5 bases). The CDR3 length is 16 residues. Germline V gives CDR1 SNHLY, CDR2 FYNNEI. Between the trimmed V and J ends, which lost 5 bases and 3 bases, there was a span of 19 bases. CDR3: CASSTDRVGGDTEAFF. The CDR3 DNA sequence: TGTGCCAGCAGTACAGACCGGGTCGGAGGGGACACTGAAGCTTTCTTT.

The chain carries TRBV28 and TRBJ1-5, with a possible D match to TRBD1 (5 bases). Germline CDR1 MDHEN, CDR2 SYDVKM. The CDR3 loop spans 14 amino acids. Trimming removed 3 bases at V and 4 bases at J, with 10 bases between. CDR3 region: CASSFGAANQPQHF. The CDR3 coding sequence is TGTGCCAGCAGTTTCGGGGCCGCGAATCAGCCCCAGCATTTT. The whole variable domain, remainder taken from reference TRBV28 and TRBJ1-5, is DVKVTQSSRYLVKRTGEKVFLECVQDMDHENMFWYRQDPGLGLRLIYFSYDVKMKEKGDIPEGYSVSREKKERFSLILESASTNQTSMYLCASSFGAANQPQHFGDGTRLSIL.

This clone appeared a few times. The chain's CDR3 is CASTPRQGYEAFF. The CDR3 DNA reads TGTGCCAGCACGCCGAGACAGGGGTATGAAGCTTTCTTT. The chain joins TRBV6-5 to TRBJ1-1; TRBD1 matches 8 bases. CDR1 MNHEY and CDR2 SVGAGI come from the germline V gene. Trimming at V came to 7 bases and at J to 7 bases, leaving 8 bases not matched to a gene. The length of the CDR3 is 13 residues.

The chain carries TRBV28 and TRBJ2-7, with TRBD2 matching 11 bases. The CDR3 is 15 residues long. The V segment lost 3 bases and the J segment 4 bases; nucleotides outside the gene matches: 5. The germline V gene encodes CDR1 MDHEN and CDR2 SYDVKM. The CDR3 DNA reads as TGTGCCAGCAGTTTTACCGGGACTAGCGGATACGAGCAGTACTTC. As protein: CASSFTGTSGYEQYF.

The V gene is TRBV5-1, the J gene TRBJ2-5; TRBD1 matches at 12 bases. The CDR3 runs 15 residues. Trimming at V came to 2 bases and at J to 5 bases, leaving 4 bases not matched to a gene. The germline V gene has CDR1 SGHRS and CDR2 YFSETQ. CDR3 sequence reads: CASSFGTGGRETQYF. The CDR3 nucleotides read TGCGCCAGCAGCTTCGGGACAGGGGGCCGGGAGACCCAGTACTTC.

The chain employs TRBV4-2 and TRBJ1-5, with D possibly matching TRBD1 (5 bases). The CDR3 contains 14 residues. CDR1 is LGHNA, CDR2 YNFKEQ, per germline. V lost 4 bases, J lost 2 bases, and 9 bases lay in between. The DNA of the CDR3 is TGTGCCAGCAGCCTTGAAGGGGGCAATCAGCCCCAGCATTTT. Encoded protein: CASSLEGGNQPQHF.

V gene TRBV6-1 combines with J gene TRBJ2-2, with D perhaps TRBD2 (5 bases). CDR1 is MNHNS and CDR2 is SASEGT in the germline V gene. This CDR3 has 15 residues. V was trimmed by 4 bases and J by 3 bases, leaving 12 bases between them. The CDR3 sequence: CASSAIGRDTGELFF. The DNA for the CDR3 is TGTGCCAGCAGTGCGATAGGGAGAGACACCGGGGAGCTGTTTTTT.

The rearrangement joins TRBV7-9 to TRBJ2-1, with D perhaps matching TRBD2 (6 bases). CDR3 length: 16 amino acids. The V gene lost 7 bases and the J gene lost 0 bases, with 16 bases spanning the gap. Germline V gene data show CDR1 as SEHNR and CDR2 as FQNEAQ (reference sequence). The CDR3 DNA follows: TGTGCCAGCACCCAGTGGGAGACTAGCTCCTACAATGAGCAGTTCTTC. Its translation is CASTQWETSSYNEQFF.

This chain joins TRBV4-1 and TRBJ2-3, with D tentatively TRBD2 (5 bases). Trimming took off 1 base at V and 0 bases at J, with 8 bases between the two ends. Germline V lookup: CDR1 MGHRA, CDR2 YSYEKL. This CDR3 has 15 amino acids. The CDR3 DNA reads as TGCGCCAGCAGCCAAGTGTCGGGGAGCACAGATACGCAGTATTTT. It codes for CASSQVSGSTDTQYF.

This chain links TRBV5-1 with TRBJ2-1; 11 nucleotides align to TRBD2. Trimming cost V 2 bases and J 7 bases; bases outside gene matches: 5. CDR1 SGHRS and CDR2 YFSETQ come from the germline V gene. CDR3 length equals 15 residues. The CDR3 reads CASSLMTSGANEQFF. The CDR3 bases are TGCGCCAGCAGCTTAATGACTAGCGGGGCAAATGAGCAGTTCTTC.

The V call is TRBV6-5, the J call TRBJ1-2; no firm D call. This CDR3 region has 14 residues. Trimming stripped 0 bases from V and 2 bases from J, with 7 bases between. Germline V CDR1 and CDR2: MNHEY, SVGAGI. CDR3: CASSYSATNYGYTF. Written as DNA, the CDR3 is TGTGCCAGCAGTTACTCCGCGACAAACTATGGCTACACCTTC.

The V and J genes are TRBV27 and TRBJ2-4, with TRBD1 matching over 9 bases. Germline values: CDR1 MNHEY, CDR2 SMNVEV (reference sequence). The CDR3 contains 16 residues. Trimming cost V 0 bases and J 8 bases; bases outside gene matches: 8. The CDR3 DNA is TGTGCCAGCAGTTTATCGAATACAGGGGGCAGTGACATTCAGTACTTC. This sequence encodes CASSLSNTGGSDIQYF.

The genes are TRBV2 and TRBJ1-3, with D uncertain. The CDR3 sequence is 13 residues long. Germline V lookup: CDR1 SNHLY, CDR2 FYNNEI. Trimming cost V 9 bases and J 0 bases, with 9 bases left between them. The CDR3 DNA sequence: TGTGCCAGGCGAGGGAGCTCTGGAAACACCATATATTTT. It is translated as CARRGSSGNTIYF.

As regards this clone: The same CDR3 can be traced to other DNA sequences in this sample. V gene TRBV30 combines with J gene TRBJ2-5; D perhaps matches TRBD2 (5 bases). Trimming pared 0 bases from V and 1 base from J, leaving 9 bases between. Per germline, CDR1 GTSNPN and CDR2 SVGIG (reference sequence). The CDR3 has 14 amino acids. Here the CDR3 DNA reads TGTGCCTGGAGTGTGAGGGCAGGCCAAGAGACCCAGTACTTC. Translation gives CAWSVRAGQETQYF.

The chain combines TRBV21-1 with TRBJ2-7. TRBV21-1 is a documented pseudogene. CDR3 length equals 12 residues. This chain's CDR3 is CASSDRKYEQYF. The CDR3 DNA reads as TGTGCCAGCAGCGACCGGAAATACGAGCAGTACTTC.

Remarks on this clone: Other DNA sequences in this sample translate to the same CDR3. The genes are TRBV5-1 and TRBJ2-4; 9 bases fit TRBD2. Trimming at V came to 0 bases and at J to 6 bases, leaving 4 bases not matched to a gene. The length of the CDR3 is 15 residues. Per the germline V gene, CDR1 is SGHRS and CDR2 is YFSETQ. The DNA for the CDR3 is TGCGCCAGCAGCTTGGGGGCGGGAGGGCCAAACATTCAGTACTTC. This encodes CASSLGAGGPNIQYF.